The sequence of this T cell receptor (beta chain) was determined in a study of Graves' ophthalmopathy and Graves' hyperthyroidism. The diagnostic workup employed clinical symptoms, serum thyroxine, TRAb, thyroid ultrasound and orbital computed tomography. For repertoire sequencing, the TCR beta CDR3 regions were amplified from RNA transcripts. A first-round RT-PCR used HTBI primers, followed by a second-round multiplex PCR. TCRdb called the multiplex PCR reads again in MiXCR, with one record for every CDR3 protein. The data show approximately 480,000 distinct CDR3 sequences, with 13% to 15% seen just once and over 8% held by the top ten. V shed 6 bases and J shed 3 bases, with 14 bases lying between them. Per the germline V gene, CDR1 is MNHEY and CDR2 is SVGEGT. CDR3 length: 15 amino acids.

This chain joins TRBV6-2 or TRBV6-3 and TRBJ2-2; D may match TRBD1 or TRBD2 (5 bases each). This receptor was taken from a woman aged 25 to 45 with Graves' ophthalmopathy. The material sequenced was blood. CDR3 DNA sequence: TGTGCCAGCAGCACCTACGGGGCGGACACCGGGGAGCTGTTTTTT. This sequence encodes CASSTYGADTGELFF.